The 12 T cell receptor beta chains given below trace back to one sample, sequenced in a study of molecular identifiers for immune sequencing clone quantification. In TCRdb, the PCR reads were re-called with MiXCR into one record per CDR3 protein. This sample yields 60,000 to 70,000 distinct CDR3 sequences, of which less than 20% are seen a single time; around 1.4% belongs to the top ten. Sequencing input: naive CD8+ T cells from blood, with Jurkat cell RNA spiked in. Subset noted: FACS-sorted CD8+CD4-CCR7+CD45RA+ naive T cells. The receptors stem from a human donor in good health. Some libraries in this study had Jurkat cell RNA spiked in.

This clonotype showed up many times. The rearrangement joins TRBV28 to TRBJ2-7; 7 positions agree with TRBD1. Trimming at V came to 9 bases and at J to 0 bases, leaving 5 bases not matched to a gene. This CDR3 region has 13 residues. Looked up from germline, CDR1 is MDHEN and CDR2 is SYDVKM. Here the CDR3 DNA reads TGTGCCAGTCAGACAGGGATCTCCTACGAGCAGTACTTC. This translates into CASQTGISYEQYF.

This clonotype was counted many times. The rearrangement joins TRBV19 to TRBJ2-1; 11 nucleotides agree with TRBD2. Per germline, CDR1 LNHDA and CDR2 SQIVND (reference sequence). The CDR3 contains 14 residues. The V segment lost 5 bases and the J segment 10 bases; nucleotides outside the gene matches: 7. In nucleotides, the CDR3 is TGTGCCAGTAGTGAATTACTAGCGGGGGAGGAGCAGTTCTTC. The encoded protein is CASSELLAGEEQFF.

This clonotype has at least ten counts. The chain links TRBV6-6 to TRBJ2-3; TRBD1 might be the D (5 bases). Germline assignment: CDR1 MNHNY and CDR2 SVGAGI (reference sequence). The CDR3 length is 15 residues. V was clipped by 6 bases and J by 1 base, with 14 bases between them. This chain's CDR3 is CASRQDLVGTDTQYF. The CDR3 DNA is TGTGCCAGCAGACAGGACCTAGTGGGCACAGATACGCAGTATTTT.

This clonotype turned up a few times. The J gene is TRBJ2-7, the V gene TRBV7-8; 9 nucleotides agree with TRBD1. Losses at the gene ends were 4 bases for V and 3 bases for J; bases not matched to a gene: 10. The V gene's germline CDR1 is SGHVS and CDR2 FQNEAQ. CDR3 length: 16 amino acids. DNA for the CDR3: TGTGCCAGCAGCTCCCTTCCGGGACAGGGCCTCTACGAGCAGTACTTC. Protein sequence: CASSSLPGQGLYEQYF.

This clonotype was detected many times. The genes are TRBV5-1 and TRBJ2-3; D is possibly TRBD2 (6 bases). V was trimmed by 0 bases and J by 2 bases, leaving 19 bases between them. Germline-derived CDR1 and CDR2 are SGHRS and YFSETQ. The CDR3 has 18 amino acids. CDR3 loop: CASSLEVMRGGTTDTQYF. The CDR3 region has the DNA TGCGCCAGCAGCTTGGAGGTTATGCGGGGCGGGACCACAGATACGCAGTATTTT.

This clonotype was counted at least ten times. The CDR3 is CASSQVPDSALGGYGYTF. The CDR3 coding sequence is TGTGCCAGCAGCCAAGTCCCGGACTCCGCCCTGGGAGGCTATGGCTACACCTTC. The J gene is TRBJ1-2, the V gene TRBV4-2, with D uncertain. The CDR3 has 18 amino acids. The V gene lost 1 base and the J gene lost 4 bases, with 22 bases spanning the gap. Germline V CDR1 and CDR2: LGHNA, YNFKEQ.

This clonotype has at least ten counts. The chain joins TRBV4-1 to TRBJ2-7, with 9 positions matching TRBD2. With V trimmed by 1 base and J by 4 bases, 11 bases remained unmatched. The CDR3 covers 17 residues. Germline loops: CDR1 MGHRA, CDR2 YSYEKL. The CDR3: CASSQVQASGKVYEQYF. CDR3 nucleotides: TGCGCCAGCAGCCAAGTTCAAGCTAGCGGGAAGGTTTACGAGCAGTACTTC.

As to this clonotype: At one end, the junction sequence differs from germline, possibly due to a read error. The chain links TRBV6-6 to TRBJ2-6, with TRBD1 as a possible D gene (5 bases). The CDR3 runs 21 residues. Germline V gene sequence: CDR1 MNHNY, CDR2 SVGAGI (reference sequence). CDR3 sequence (DNA): TGTGCCAGCAGTTATGGCCCCCAGGGCTCGTGCCCCTTGCCTGGGGCCAACGTCCTAACTTTC. The encoded protein is CASSYGPQGSCPLPGANVLTF.

This clonotype was counted ten times or more. The CDR3 DNA reads TGTGCCAGCAGTGAAGTCTTCGGGCAGGGTGACCACGAGCAGTACTTC. This translates into CASSEVFGQGDHEQYF. The rearrangement joins TRBV2 to TRBJ2-7, with a possible D match to TRBD1 (5 bases). The germline gives CDR1 SNHLY, CDR2 FYNNEI. The CDR3 consists of 16 residues. The V gene lost 1 base and the J gene lost 5 bases, with 18 bases spanning the gap.

Ten or more counts support this clonotype. The chain employs TRBV6-5 and TRBJ2-2; 12 nucleotides match TRBD2. This CDR3 contains 15 residues. The V gene end was trimmed by 9 bases and the J gene end by 8 bases; junction bases not matched to a gene: 10. Germline CDR1 reads MNHEY; CDR2 reads SVGAGI. The CDR3 protein is CASRNGGLAGGELFF. CDR3 in DNA: TGTGCCAGTAGAAACGGAGGACTAGCGGGGGGGGAGCTGTTTTTT.

This clonotype was picked up many times. The genes are TRBV20-1 and TRBJ2-4, with D possibly TRBD1 on 5 matching bases. Trimming pared 2 bases from V and 0 bases from J, leaving 14 bases between. Germline values: CDR1 DFQATT, CDR2 SNEGSKA (reference sequence). CDR3 length equals 16 residues. The CDR3 reads CSARPRQTLAKNIQYF. The CDR3 nucleotides read TGCAGTGCTAGACCTAGACAGACCCTAGCCAAAAACATTCAGTACTTC.

This clonotype has a count of ten or more. The chain combines TRBV15 with TRBJ1-1, with D possibly being TRBD1 (5 bases). The CDR3 runs to 16 residues. CDR1 is LNHNV and CDR2 is YYDKDF in the germline V gene (reference sequence). Trimming cost V 0 bases and J 7 bases, with 18 bases left between them. CDR3 coding DNA: TGTGCCACCAGCAGAGATTCTCTTCTCCGGGGGGATGAAGCTTTCTTT. Its protein is CATSRDSLLRGDEAFF. The entire variable domain, with the rest obtained from reference TRBV15 and TRBJ1-1, is as follows: DAMVIQNPRYQVTQFGKPVTLSCSQTLNHNVMYWYQQKSSQAPKLLFHYYDKDFNNEADTPDNFQSRRPNTSFCFLDIRSPGLGDTAMYLCATSRDSLLRGDEAFFGQGTRLTVV.